Each of the 17 T cell receptor beta chains below was sequenced from the same sample in a study of blood T cell repertoires in COVID-19. Produced via immunoSEQ multiplex PCR; TCRdb's table is partial and in-frame only. The profile covers 200,000 to 250,000 clones, with around 82% appearing a single time and 7.2% taken by the ten largest. What was sequenced was peripheral blood. Receptors originate from a woman aged 65 to 85 with acute or convalescent COVID-19.

The rearrangement joins TRBV6-2 or TRBV6-3 to TRBJ2-4, with TRBD2 matching over 11 bases. CDR3 size: 15 residues. Germline assignment: CDR1 MNHEY and CDR2 SVGEGT. V trimming: 7 bases; J trimming: 9 bases; junction bases outside the gene matches: 11. Here the CDR3 reads CASNPGLADESIQYF. CDR3 sequence (DNA): TGTGCCAGCAACCCGGGACTAGCGGACGAAAGCATTCAGTACTTC.

V and J are TRBV5-1 and TRBJ1-1; D call uncertain. V lost 0 bases and J 7 bases, leaving 10 bases between the germline ends. Germline CDR1 reads SGHRS; CDR2 reads YFSETQ. This CDR3 has 13 residues. CDR3 in DNA: TGCGCCAGCAGCTTGGTTGAGCGGGGTGAAGCTTTCTTT. Residues: CASSLVERGEAFF. The complete variable domain, with remaining parts taken from reference TRBV5-1 and TRBJ1-1, reads KAGVTQTPRYLIKTRGQQVTLSCSPISGHRSVSWYQQTPGQGLQFLFEYFSETQRNKGNFPGRFSGRQFSNSRSEMNVSTLELGDSALYLCASSLVERGEAFFGQGTRLTVV.

V and J are TRBV10-3 and TRBJ2-6, with TRBD1 matching over 8 bases. CDR1 ENHRY and CDR2 SYGVKD come from the germline V gene. This CDR3 has 15 amino acids. Unmatched junction bases numbered 4, after V lost 7 bases and J lost 2 bases. The CDR3 region is CAINRGDAGANVLTF. The CDR3, as DNA: TGTGCCATCAACAGGGGGGACGCTGGGGCCAACGTCCTGACTTTC.

This clone was seen only a few times. V and J are TRBV2 and TRBJ2-1, with D maybe TRBD2 (5 bases). From germline, CDR1 is SNHLY and CDR2 FYNNEI. The CDR3 totals 14 residues. Trimming took 0 bases from V and 9 from J, leaving 12 bases between them. CDR3 loop: CASSEARGLSEQFF. The CDR3 DNA follows: TGTGCCAGCAGTGAAGCGAGAGGGCTTTCTGAGCAGTTCTTC.

This sequence joins TRBV19 and TRBJ1-2; D unresolved. Germline values: CDR1 LNHDA, CDR2 SQIVND (reference sequence). The CDR3 runs to 13 residues. V lost 5 bases, J lost 5 bases, and 12 bases lay in between. The CDR3 DNA follows: TGTGCCAGTAGTCTAGGGCGGCAATATGGCTACACCTTC. Amino acid sequence: CASSLGRQYGYTF. The full variable domain, rest sourced from reference TRBV19 and TRBJ1-2, is DGGITQSPKYLFRKEGQNVTLSCEQNLNHDAMYWYRQDPGQGLRLIYYSQIVNDFQKGDIAEGYSVSREKKESFPLTVTSAQKNPTAFYLCASSLGRQYGYTFGSGTRLTVV.

The J gene is TRBJ1-6, the V gene TRBV30; TRBD1 might be the D (6 bases). V dropped 4 bases and J dropped 0 bases, with 13 bases sitting between them. The CDR3 is made up of 16 amino acids. Germline V gene lookup returns CDR1 GTSNPN and CDR2 SVGIG (reference sequence). CDR3 sequence reads: CAWKDSGSSYNSPLHF. CDR3 coding DNA: TGTGCCTGGAAGGACAGCGGAAGCTCCTATAATTCACCCCTCCACTTT.

This clone has a handful of counts. The genes are TRBV5-5 and TRBJ2-2; possibly TRBD2 for D (5 bases). This CDR3 is built from 14 residues. The V gene's germline CDR1 is SGHKS and CDR2 YYEKEE (reference sequence). Trimming removed 0 bases from V and 3 bases from J, with 6 bases in between. This chain's CDR3 is CASSLGTYTGELFF. As DNA, the CDR3 is TGTGCCAGCAGCTTGGGGACTTACACCGGGGAGCTGTTTTTT.

Concerning this clone: Other nucleotide sequences from this sample produce the same CDR3. V usage is TRBV7-2 and J usage is TRBJ1-2; D may be TRBD1 (5 bases). Between the trimmed V and J ends, which lost 0 bases and 8 bases, there was a span of 10 bases. Germline loops: CDR1 SGHTA, CDR2 FQGNSA. The CDR3 runs 13 residues. CDR3 sequence (DNA): TGTGCCAGCAGCTTAGCAGGGGCTGGCGGCTACACCTTC. Translation: CASSLAGAGGYTF. The full variable domain, its missing parts supplied by reference TRBV7-2 and TRBJ1-2, is GAGVSQSPSNKVTEKGKDVELRCDPISGHTALYWYRQSLGQGLEFLIYFQGNSAPDKSGLPSDRFSAERTGGSVSTLTIQRTQQEDSAVYLCASSLAGAGGYTFGSGTRLTVV.

The chain is built from TRBV6-4 and TRBJ2-1, with TRBD2 identical over 14 bases. V lost 5 bases and J lost 4; bases outside the gene matches: 1. This CDR3 has 15 residues. Germline lookup yields CDR1 MRHNA and CDR2 SNTAGT. The CDR3 sequence: CASSRLAGGYNEQFF. In DNA, the CDR3 is TGTGCCAGCAGTCGACTAGCGGGGGGGTACAATGAGCAGTTCTTC.

The gene calls are TRBV5-4 and TRBJ2-3; TRBD2 aligns across 12 bases. Germline-derived CDR1 and CDR2 are SGHNT and YYREEE (reference sequence). V lost 4 bases to trimming and J lost 2 bases; unmatched junction nucleotides: 2. CDR3 length: 15 residues. This CDR3 is CASSRTSGNTDTQYF. The CDR3 nucleotides read TGTGCCAGCAGCCGGACTAGCGGGAACACAGATACGCAGTATTTT.

The rearrangement links TRBV6-5 to TRBJ1-5, with 7 bases identical to TRBD1. CDR3 length: 13 amino acids. Losses at the gene ends were 6 bases for V and 5 bases for J; bases not matched to a gene: 4. The germline V gene has CDR1 MNHEY and CDR2 SVGAGI. Here the CDR3 DNA reads TGTGCCAGCAGGGCGACAGGGCATCAGCCCCAGCATTTT. Translating gives CASRATGHQPQHF.

The genes are TRBV30 and TRBJ2-5, with 10 bases fitting TRBD1. V was clipped by 0 bases and J by 5 bases; unmatched bases: 6. Germline CDR1 reads GTSNPN; CDR2 reads SVGIG (reference sequence). The CDR3 loop spans 15 amino acids. The CDR3 here is CAWSVRRQGAETQYF. CDR3 bases: TGTGCCTGGAGTGTACGGAGACAGGGGGCTGAGACCCAGTACTTC.

This chain connects TRBV5-8 to TRBJ2-5, with a weak D call TRBD1 (6 bases). The CDR3 is 15 amino acids. V lost 0 bases to trimming and J lost 3 bases, with 12 bases between them. Germline values: CDR1 SGHTS, CDR2 YDEGEE. The CDR3 loop is CASSLGGTKKETQYF. CDR3 in DNA: TGTGCCAGCAGCTTGGGAGGGACAAAGAAAGAGACCCAGTACTTC.

V gene TRBV6-1 combines with J gene TRBJ2-7; D unclear. Germline V gene data show CDR1 as MNHNS and CDR2 as SASEGT. The V end lost 0 bases, the J end lost 0 bases, and 12 bases lay between the germline ends. This CDR3 is 16 amino acids long. In nucleotides, the CDR3 is TGTGCCAGCAGTGAAGCATCGACGGCTAGCTCCTACGAGCAGTACGTC. It is translated as CASSEASTASSYEQYV.

V and J are TRBV20-1 and TRBJ2-5, with D unclear. The germline V gene encodes CDR1 DFQATT and CDR2 SNEGSKA (reference sequence). With 3 bases removed from V and 3 bases from J, the gap between germline ends came to 11 bases. CDR3 length: 13 amino acids. The CDR3 bases are TGCAGTGCTAGTAGTTTTGCAGAAGAGACCCAGTACTTC. Its protein product is CSASSFAEETQYF.

J is TRBJ2-2 and V is TRBV5-5; no reliable D call. This CDR3 is 16 amino acids long. The V end was cut by 4 bases, the J end by 4 bases, with 17 bases between. Germline V gives CDR1 SGHKS, CDR2 YYEKEE (reference sequence). The CDR3 DNA is TGTGCCAGCAGCCCCCCCCCTAGTGAGTTCACCGGGGAGCTGTTTTTT. Amino acids: CASSPPPSEFTGELFF.

This chain links TRBV24-1 with TRBJ2-1; 8 bases agree with TRBD1. From germline, CDR1 is KGHDR and CDR2 SFDVKD. The V segment lost 9 bases and the J segment 6 bases; nucleotides outside the gene matches: 12. This CDR3 has 15 residues. This chain's CDR3 is CATAHRDRITNEQFF. CDR3 nucleotides: TGTGCCACCGCGCACAGGGACAGGATAACCAATGAGCAGTTCTTC.